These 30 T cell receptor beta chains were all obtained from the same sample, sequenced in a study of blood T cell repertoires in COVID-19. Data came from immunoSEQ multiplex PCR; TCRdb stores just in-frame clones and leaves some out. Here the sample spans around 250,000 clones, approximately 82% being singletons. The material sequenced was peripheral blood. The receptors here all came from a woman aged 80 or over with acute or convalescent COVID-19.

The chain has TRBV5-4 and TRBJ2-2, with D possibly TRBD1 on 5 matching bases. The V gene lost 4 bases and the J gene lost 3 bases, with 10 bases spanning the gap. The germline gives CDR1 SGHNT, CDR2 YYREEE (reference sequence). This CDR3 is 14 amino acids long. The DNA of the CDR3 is TGTGCCAGCAGCCTCGACAGATACACCGGGGAGCTGTTTTTT. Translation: CASSLDRYTGELFF.

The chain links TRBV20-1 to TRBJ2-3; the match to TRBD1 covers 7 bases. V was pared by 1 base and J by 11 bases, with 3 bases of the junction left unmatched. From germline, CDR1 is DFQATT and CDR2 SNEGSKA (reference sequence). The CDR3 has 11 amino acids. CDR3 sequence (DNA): TGCAGTGCTAGAGGGGGACAGATGCAGTATTTT. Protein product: CSARGGQMQYF.

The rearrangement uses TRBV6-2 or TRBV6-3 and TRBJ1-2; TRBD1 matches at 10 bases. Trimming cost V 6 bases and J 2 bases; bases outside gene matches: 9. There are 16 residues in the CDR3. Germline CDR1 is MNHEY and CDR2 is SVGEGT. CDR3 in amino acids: CASSDPGQGRNYGYTF. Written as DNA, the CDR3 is TGTGCCAGCAGCGACCCGGGACAGGGGCGCAACTATGGCTACACCTTC.

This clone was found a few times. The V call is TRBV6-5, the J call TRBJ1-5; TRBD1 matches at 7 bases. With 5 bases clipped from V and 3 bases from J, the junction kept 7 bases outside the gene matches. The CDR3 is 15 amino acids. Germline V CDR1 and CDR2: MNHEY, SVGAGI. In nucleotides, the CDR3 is TGTGCCAGCAGTCCTGACAGGGTGGACAATCAGCCCCAGCATTTT. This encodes CASSPDRVDNQPQHF.

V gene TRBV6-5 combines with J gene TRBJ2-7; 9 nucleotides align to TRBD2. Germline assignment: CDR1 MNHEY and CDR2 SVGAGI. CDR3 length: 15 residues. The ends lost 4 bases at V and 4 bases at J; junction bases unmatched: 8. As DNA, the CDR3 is TGTGCCAGCAGTTCCCCCAGCGGGAGGTGGTACGAGCAGTACTTC. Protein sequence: CASSSPSGRWYEQYF.

The CDR3 DNA follows: TGTGCCAGCGGGAGCGGGAGCAATGAGCAGTTCTTC. Translating gives CASGSGSNEQFF. V and J are TRBV7-9 and TRBJ2-1, with 8 bases aligning to TRBD2. V shed 8 bases and J 6 bases; nucleotides not matched to a gene: 3. From germline, CDR1 is SEHNR and CDR2 FQNEAQ (reference sequence). CDR3 length: 12 amino acids.

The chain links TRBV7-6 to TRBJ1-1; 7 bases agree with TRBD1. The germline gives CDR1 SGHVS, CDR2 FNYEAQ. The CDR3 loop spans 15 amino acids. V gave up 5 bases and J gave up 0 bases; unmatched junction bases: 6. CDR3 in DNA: TGTGCCAGCAGCCCCTCGACAGGGATGAACACTGAAGCTTTCTTT. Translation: CASSPSTGMNTEAFF.

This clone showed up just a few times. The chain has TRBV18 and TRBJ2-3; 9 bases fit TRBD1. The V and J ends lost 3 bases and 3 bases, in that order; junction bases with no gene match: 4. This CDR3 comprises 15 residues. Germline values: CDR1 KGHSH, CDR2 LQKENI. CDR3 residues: CASSPGTGRTDTQYF. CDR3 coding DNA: TGTGCCAGCTCACCCGGGACAGGGCGGACAGATACGCAGTATTTT.

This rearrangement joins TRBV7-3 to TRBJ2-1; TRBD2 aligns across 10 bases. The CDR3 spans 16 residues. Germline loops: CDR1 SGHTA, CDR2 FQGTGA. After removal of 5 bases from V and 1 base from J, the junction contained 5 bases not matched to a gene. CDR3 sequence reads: CASSPGTSASYNEQFF. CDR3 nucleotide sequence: TGTGCCAGCAGCCCGGGGACTAGCGCTTCCTACAATGAGCAGTTCTTC.

CDR3 sequence reads: CASSQESGFSYGYTF. The CDR3 nucleotides are TGCGCCAGCAGCCAAGAATCGGGGTTTTCCTATGGCTACACCTTC. The chain recombines TRBV4-3 with TRBJ1-2; D is uncertain. Looked up from germline, CDR1 is LGHNA and CDR2 is YSLEER. Trimming cost V 0 bases and J 4 bases, with 12 bases left between them. The CDR3 sequence is 15 residues long.

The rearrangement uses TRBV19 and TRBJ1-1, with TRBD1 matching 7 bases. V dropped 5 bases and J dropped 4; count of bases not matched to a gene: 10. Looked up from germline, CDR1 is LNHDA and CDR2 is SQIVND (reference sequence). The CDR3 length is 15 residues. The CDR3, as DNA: TGTGCCAGTAGTCCCCTAGTGACAGGGAGCACTGAAGCTTTCTTT. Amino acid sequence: CASSPLVTGSTEAFF.

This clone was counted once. This CDR3 reads CASSSSVPGLATTDTQYF. The CDR3 region has the DNA TGTGCCAGCAGCTCCTCTGTACCGGGACTAGCGACAACAGATACGCAGTATTTT. V gene TRBV7-2 combines with J gene TRBJ2-3; the match to TRBD2 covers 10 bases. After removal of 4 bases from V and 3 bases from J, the junction contained 13 bases not matched to a gene. The germline gives CDR1 SGHTA, CDR2 FQGNSA. The CDR3 length is 18 residues.

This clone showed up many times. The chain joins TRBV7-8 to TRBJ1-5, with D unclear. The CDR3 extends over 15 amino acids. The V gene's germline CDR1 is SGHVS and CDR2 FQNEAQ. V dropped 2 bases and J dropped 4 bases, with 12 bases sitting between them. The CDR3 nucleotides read TGTGCCAGCAGCTTACTTGGACGAGGGAATCAGCCCCAGCATTTT. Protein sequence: CASSLLGRGNQPQHF.

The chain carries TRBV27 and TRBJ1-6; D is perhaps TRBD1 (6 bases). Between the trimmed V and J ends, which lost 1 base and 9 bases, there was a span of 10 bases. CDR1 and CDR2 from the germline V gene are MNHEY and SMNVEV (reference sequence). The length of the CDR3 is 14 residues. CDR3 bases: TGTGCCAGCAGTTTATACCCAGGGGCTTCACCCCTCCACTTT. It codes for CASSLYPGASPLHF.

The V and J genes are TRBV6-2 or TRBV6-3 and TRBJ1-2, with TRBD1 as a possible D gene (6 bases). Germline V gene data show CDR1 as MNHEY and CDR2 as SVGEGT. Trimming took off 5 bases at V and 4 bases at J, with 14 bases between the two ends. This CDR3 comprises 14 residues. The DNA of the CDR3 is TGTGCCAGCAGTCCCAGGGGAGACGCCTATGGCTACACCTTC. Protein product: CASSPRGDAYGYTF.

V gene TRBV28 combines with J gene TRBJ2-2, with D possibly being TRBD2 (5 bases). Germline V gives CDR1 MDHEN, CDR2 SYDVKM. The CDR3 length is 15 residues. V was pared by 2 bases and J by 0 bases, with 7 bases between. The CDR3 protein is CASSLAGANTGELFF. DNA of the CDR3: TGTGCCAGCAGTTTAGCGGGTGCGAACACCGGGGAGCTGTTTTTT. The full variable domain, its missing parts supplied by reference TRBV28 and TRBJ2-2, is DVKVTQSSRYLVKRTGEKVFLECVQDMDHENMFWYRQDPGLGLRLIYFSYDVKMKEKGDIPEGYSVSREKKERFSLILESASTNQTSMYLCASSLAGANTGELFFGEGSRLTVL.

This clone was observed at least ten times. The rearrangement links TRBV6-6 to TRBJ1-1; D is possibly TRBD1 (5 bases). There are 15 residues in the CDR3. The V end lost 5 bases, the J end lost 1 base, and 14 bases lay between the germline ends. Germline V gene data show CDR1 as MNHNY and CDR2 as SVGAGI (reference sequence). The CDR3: CASSPIGHRNTEAFF. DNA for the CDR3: TGTGCCAGCAGTCCAATAGGACACCGGAACACTGAAGCTTTCTTT.

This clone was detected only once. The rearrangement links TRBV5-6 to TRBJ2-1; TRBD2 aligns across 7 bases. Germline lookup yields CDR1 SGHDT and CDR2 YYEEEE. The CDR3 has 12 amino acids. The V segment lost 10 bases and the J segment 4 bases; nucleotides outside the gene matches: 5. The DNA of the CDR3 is TGTGCCGCCGGGCGGGAGTACAATGAGCAGTTCTTC. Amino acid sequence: CAAGREYNEQFF. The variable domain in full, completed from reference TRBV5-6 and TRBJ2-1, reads DAGVTQSPTHLIKTRGQQVTLRCSPKSGHDTVSWYQQALGQGPQFIFQYYEEEERQRGNFPDRFSGHQFPNYSSELNVNALLLGDSALYLCAAGREYNEQFFGPGTRLTVL.

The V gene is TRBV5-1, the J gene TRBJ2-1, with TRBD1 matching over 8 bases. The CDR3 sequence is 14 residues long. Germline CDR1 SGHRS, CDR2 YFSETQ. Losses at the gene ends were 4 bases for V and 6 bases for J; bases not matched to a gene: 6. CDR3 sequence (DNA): TGCGCCAGCAGCGTTGGCACAGGGGGCAATGAGCAGTTCTTC. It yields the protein CASSVGTGGNEQFF.

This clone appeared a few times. The DNA for the CDR3 is TGTGCCAGCAGCCCTACAGGGGGGACAAGGGAGACCCAGTACTTC. It encodes CASSPTGGTRETQYF. J is TRBJ2-5 and V is TRBV9; 8 positions agree with TRBD1. The J segment lost 5 bases and the V segment lost 4 bases, leaving 10 bases of the junction unmatched. Germline lookup yields CDR1 SGDLS and CDR2 YYNGEE. The CDR3 covers 15 residues.

The CDR3 sequence is CASSSGTSPNTGELFF. CDR3 bases: TGTGCCAGCAGCTCGGGGACTAGCCCGAACACCGGGGAGCTGTTTTTT. The chain uses TRBV7-8 and TRBJ2-2; 9 bases match TRBD2. The CDR3 covers 16 residues. V shed 4 bases, J shed 0 bases, and the junction held 3 bases outside the gene matches. From germline, CDR1 is SGHVS and CDR2 FQNEAQ.

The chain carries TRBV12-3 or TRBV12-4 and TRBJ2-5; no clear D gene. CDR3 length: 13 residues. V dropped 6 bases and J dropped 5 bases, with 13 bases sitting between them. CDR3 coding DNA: TGTGCCAGCAGCAGCGTGCGGCGTGAGACCCAGTACTTC. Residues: CASSSVRRETQYF.

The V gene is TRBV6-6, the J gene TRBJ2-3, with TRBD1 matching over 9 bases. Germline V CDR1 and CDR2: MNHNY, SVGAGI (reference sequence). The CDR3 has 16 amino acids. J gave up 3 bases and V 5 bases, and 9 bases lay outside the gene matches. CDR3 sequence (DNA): TGTGCCAGCAGTAAACACAGGGGGCAAGGGACAGATACGCAGTATTTT. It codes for CASSKHRGQGTDTQYF.

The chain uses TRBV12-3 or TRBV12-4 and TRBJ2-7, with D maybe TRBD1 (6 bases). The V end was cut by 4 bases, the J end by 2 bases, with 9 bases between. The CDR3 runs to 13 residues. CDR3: CASSSGQPYEQYF. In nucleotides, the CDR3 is TGTGCCAGCAGTTCCGGACAGCCCTACGAGCAGTACTTC.

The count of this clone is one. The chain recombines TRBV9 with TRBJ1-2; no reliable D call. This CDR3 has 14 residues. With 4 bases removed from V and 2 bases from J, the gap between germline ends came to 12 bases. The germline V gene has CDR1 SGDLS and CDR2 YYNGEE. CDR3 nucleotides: TGTGCCAGCAGCCCAAGTCCGAGAAACTATGGCTACACCTTC. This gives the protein CASSPSPRNYGYTF.

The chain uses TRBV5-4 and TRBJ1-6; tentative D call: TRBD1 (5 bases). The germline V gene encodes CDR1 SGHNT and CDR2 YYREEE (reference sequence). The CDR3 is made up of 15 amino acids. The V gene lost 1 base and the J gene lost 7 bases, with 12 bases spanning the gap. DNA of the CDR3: TGTGCCAGCAGCTTGCGGCAGGGCAAAAATTCACCCCTCCACTTT. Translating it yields CASSLRQGKNSPLHF.

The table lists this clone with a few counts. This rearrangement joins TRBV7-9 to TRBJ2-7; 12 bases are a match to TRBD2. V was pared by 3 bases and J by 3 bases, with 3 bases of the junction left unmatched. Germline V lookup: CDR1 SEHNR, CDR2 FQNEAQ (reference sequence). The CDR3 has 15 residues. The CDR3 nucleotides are TGTGCCAGCAGCTTCATGACTAGCGGGAGCTACGAGCAGTACTTC. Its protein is CASSFMTSGSYEQYF.

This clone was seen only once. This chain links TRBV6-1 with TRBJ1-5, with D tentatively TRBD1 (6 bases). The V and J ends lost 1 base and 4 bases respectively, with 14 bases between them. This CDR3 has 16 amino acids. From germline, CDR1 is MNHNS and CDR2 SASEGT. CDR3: CASSEVQGRVNQPQHF. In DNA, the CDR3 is TGTGCCAGCAGTGAAGTTCAGGGGCGCGTTAATCAGCCCCAGCATTTT.

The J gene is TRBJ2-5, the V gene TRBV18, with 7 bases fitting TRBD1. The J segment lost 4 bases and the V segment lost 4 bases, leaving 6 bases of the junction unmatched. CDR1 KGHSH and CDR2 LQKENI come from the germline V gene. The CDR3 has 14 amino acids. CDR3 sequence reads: CASSRQTGSETQYF. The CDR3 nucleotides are TGTGCCAGCTCACGCCAGACAGGGTCAGAGACCCAGTACTTC.

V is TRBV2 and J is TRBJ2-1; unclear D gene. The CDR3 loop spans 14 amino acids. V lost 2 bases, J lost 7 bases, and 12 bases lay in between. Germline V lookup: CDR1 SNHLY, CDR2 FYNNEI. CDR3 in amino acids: CASSESRLVNEQFF. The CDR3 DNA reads TGTGCCAGCAGTGAAAGTCGTCTAGTTAATGAGCAGTTCTTC.